These T cell receptor beta chains were read from a single sample in a study of T cells in narcolepsy. This table comes from immunoSEQ multiplex PCR, and its TCRdb copy is limited to in-frame clones, with some not included. The data hold 25,000 to 30,000 clones, with roughly four fifths observed a single time. The specimen was CD45RA- memory CD4+ T cells from PBMCs. These receptors came from a human donor with narcolepsy. Each CDR3 is given with its conserved first and last residue. Each record gives: J gene, D gene, clone size, V gene, CDR3 DNA, CDR3 protein. A D gene is named only where the DNA matches it firmly. Not every row has a clone size; where given, it reads once, few, many or a size class.

J gene: TRBJ2-7; D gene: .; clone size: .; V gene: TRBV5-1; CDR3 DNA: TGCGCCAGCAGCTTGGAGTCTGGATTGAACTACGAGCAGTACTTC; CDR3 protein: CASSLESGLNYEQYF
J gene: TRBJ1-3; D gene: .; clone size: .; V gene: TRBV11-3; CDR3 DNA: TGTGCCAGCAGCTTAGGGGCCGGATCTGGAAACACCATATATTTT; CDR3 protein: CASSLGAGSGNTIYF
J gene: TRBJ1-4; D gene: .; clone size: .; V gene: TRBV11-2; CDR3 DNA: TGTGCCAGCAGCTTATCAACAGGTGAAAAACTGTTTTTT; CDR3 protein: CASSLSTGEKLFF
J gene: TRBJ1-5; D gene: .; clone size: .; V gene: TRBV19; CDR3 DNA: TGTGCCAGTAGTATACAAGGGAGTGGGCAGCCCCAGCATTTT; CDR3 protein: CASSIQGSGQPQHF
J gene: TRBJ1-2; D gene: .; clone size: .; V gene: TRBV6-1; CDR3 DNA: TGTGCCAGCAGTGAATTGAGGAATCCTTATGGCTACACCTTC; CDR3 protein: CASSELRNPYGYTF
J gene: TRBJ1-5; D gene: TRBD1; clone size: .; V gene: TRBV7-7; CDR3 DNA: TGTGCCAGCAGCCGAGACCGGGACAGGAATAATAGCAATCAGCCCCAGCATTTT; CDR3 protein: CASSRDRDRNNSNQPQHF
J gene: TRBJ2-3; D gene: .; clone size: .; V gene: TRBV7-2; CDR3 DNA: TGTGCCAGCAGCCCAGCGTCACAAGATACGCAGTATTTT; CDR3 protein: CASSPASQDTQYF
J gene: TRBJ1-6; D gene: .; clone size: .; V gene: TRBV5-1; CDR3 DNA: TGCGCCAGCGCGCCGGACGGTCCGCCGGGGCCCCTCCACTTT; CDR3 protein: CASAPDGPPGPLHF
J gene: TRBJ1-3; D gene: TRBD1; clone size: .; V gene: TRBV6-6; CDR3 DNA: TGTGCCAGCAGTTCCCACAGGGGGGTAGATGGAAACACCATATATTTT; CDR3 protein: CASSSHRGVDGNTIYF
J gene: TRBJ2-7; D gene: .; clone size: few; V gene: TRBV2; CDR3 DNA: TGTGCCAGCAGTGAGGGGGGAGGCGAGCAGTACTTC; CDR3 protein: CASSEGGGEQYF
J gene: TRBJ2-2; D gene: .; clone size: .; V gene: TRBV11-2; CDR3 DNA: TGTGCCAGCAGCTTAGGAGGGCCAGGGTCCAGCACCGGGGAGCTGTTTTTT; CDR3 protein: CASSLGGPGSSTGELFF
J gene: TRBJ2-7; D gene: TRBD1; clone size: .; V gene: TRBV2; CDR3 DNA: TGTGCCAGCACTTACGGTCCAGGACAGGGCTCCTACGAGCAGTACTTC; CDR3 protein: CASTYGPGQGSYEQYF
J gene: TRBJ1-6; D gene: .; clone size: .; V gene: TRBV28; CDR3 DNA: TGTGCCAGCATGAAAGGCAGACAAAATTCACCCCTCCACTTT; CDR3 protein: CASMKGRQNSPLHF
J gene: TRBJ2-5; D gene: .; clone size: .; V gene: TRBV30; CDR3 DNA: TGTGCCTGGAGTGTTCGAGCTGGGGAGACCCAGTACTTC; CDR3 protein: CAWSVRAGETQYF
J gene: TRBJ2-7; D gene: .; clone size: .; V gene: TRBV5-6; CDR3 DNA: TGTGCCAGCCGCCCTGGTTGGGGGCTGAGCGAGCAGTACTTC; CDR3 protein: CASRPGWGLSEQYF
J gene: TRBJ2-6; D gene: TRBD1; clone size: .; V gene: TRBV19; CDR3 DNA: TGTGCCAGTAGTATAAAGACAGGGGCTCTCTCTGGGGCCAACGTCCTGACTTTC; CDR3 protein: CASSIKTGALSGANVLTF
J gene: TRBJ1-5; D gene: .; clone size: few; V gene: TRBV6-1; CDR3 DNA: TGTGCCAGCAGTCCCTCCAACAATCAGCCCCAGCATTTT; CDR3 protein: CASSPSNNQPQHF
J gene: TRBJ2-3; D gene: .; clone size: .; V gene: TRBV11-3; CDR3 DNA: TGTGCCAGCAGCTTAGGGGGGGCGACAGGCACAGATACGCAGTATTTT; CDR3 protein: CASSLGGATGTDTQYF